The 23 T cell receptor beta chains in this list originate from one sample, sequenced in a study of blood T cell repertoires in COVID-19. Sequencing was performed with immunoSEQ multiplex PCR; in TCRdb, only in-frame clones are kept and a portion is missing. The sample holds under 200,000 clones; about 86% are singletons and the top ten take 8% to 10%. Source material: peripheral blood. The receptors shown here come from a man aged 60-69 years with acute or convalescent COVID-19.

The CDR3 reads CASVPSGSGDYNEQFF. CDR3 nucleotide sequence: TGTGCCAGCGTACCTAGCGGGAGTGGGGATTACAATGAGCAGTTCTTC. This sequence joins TRBV5-4 and TRBJ2-1; 10 nucleotides match TRBD2. This CDR3 spans 16 amino acids. The germline V gene has CDR1 SGHNT and CDR2 YYREEE (reference sequence). Losses at the gene ends were 7 bases for V and 4 bases for J; bases not matched to a gene: 11.

The chain links TRBV2 to TRBJ1-5, with a tentative D call TRBD1 (6 bases). The germline gives CDR1 SNHLY, CDR2 FYNNEI. The CDR3 sequence is 15 residues long. Trimming stripped 5 bases from V and 6 bases from J, with 17 bases between. DNA for the CDR3: TGTGCCAGCAGTCCACAAGGGCAGGGGCTTCAGCCCCAGCATTTT. Residues: CASSPQGQGLQPQHF.

The chain is built from TRBV27 and TRBJ2-1; 9 nucleotides line up with TRBD2. J gave up 4 bases and V 5 bases, and 6 bases lay outside the gene matches. The length of the CDR3 is 15 residues. Germline assignment: CDR1 MNHEY and CDR2 SMNVEV (reference sequence). Written as DNA, the CDR3 is TGTGCCAGCAGTAGAGTAGCGGGAGCTTACAATGAGCAGTTCTTC. This encodes CASSRVAGAYNEQFF.

This rearrangement joins TRBV24-1 to TRBJ2-3, with 7 bases lining up with TRBD1. J was trimmed by 6 bases and V by 7 bases; bases with no gene match: 9. This CDR3 has 14 residues. Germline CDR1 KGHDR, CDR2 SFDVKD. CDR3 DNA: TGTGCCACCAGGACAGGGCGTTTAGAGGATACGCAGTATTTT. It encodes CATRTGRLEDTQYF.

This clone was seen just once. The V gene is TRBV10-3, the J gene TRBJ2-7; 7 bases are shared with TRBD1. The CDR3 contains 14 residues. CDR1 is ENHRY, CDR2 SYGVKD, per germline. After removal of 5 bases from V and 4 bases from J, the junction contained 8 bases not matched to a gene. CDR3 coding DNA: TGTGCCATCAGTACCGGGACAGAGTCTTACGAGCAGTACTTC. Its protein is CAISTGTESYEQYF.

This rearrangement joins TRBV9 to TRBJ2-6; D gene unclear. Per the germline V gene, CDR1 is SGDLS and CDR2 is YYNGEE. This CDR3 has 14 residues. V lost 4 bases to trimming and J lost 4 bases, with 9 bases between them. The CDR3 region is CASSIGAGANVLTF. CDR3 sequence (DNA): TGTGCCAGCAGCATTGGAGCGGGGGCCAACGTCCTGACTTTC.

This sequence joins TRBV30 and TRBJ1-3; possible D gene TRBD1, 5 bases. The ends were cut back, 0 bases at V and 2 bases at J, with 14 bases in the middle. The length of the CDR3 is 16 residues. The germline V gene has CDR1 GTSNPN and CDR2 SVGIG (reference sequence). CDR3 amino acids: CAWSVPGTSTGNTIYF. Here the CDR3 DNA reads TGTGCCTGGAGTGTACCAGGGACTTCAACTGGAAACACCATATATTTT.

This rearrangement joins TRBV11-2 to TRBJ2-1, with TRBD2 matching over 9 bases. CDR3 length: 16 residues. Germline V CDR1 and CDR2: SGHAT, FQNNGV. The V gene end was trimmed by 5 bases and the J gene end by 1 base; junction bases not matched to a gene: 6. CDR3 protein: CASSPRAGGSYNEQFF. CDR3 coding DNA: TGTGCCAGCAGCCCAAGGGCGGGAGGGTCCTACAATGAGCAGTTCTTC. Based on the CDR3 plus reference TRBV11-2 and TRBJ2-1, the full variable domain is EAGVAQSPRYKIIEKRQSVAFWCNPISGHATLYWYQQILGQGPKLLIQFQNNGVVDDSQLPKDRFSAERLKGVDSTLKIQPAKLEDSAVYLCASSPRAGGSYNEQFFGPGTRLTVL.

The chain links TRBV6-5 to TRBJ2-7, with D maybe TRBD2 (6 bases). The CDR3 covers 13 residues. The V and J ends lost 2 bases and 4 bases respectively, with 9 bases between them. Germline assignment: CDR1 MNHEY and CDR2 SVGAGI. In DNA, the CDR3 is TGTGCCAGCAGTTACACGCGGGGTTACGAGCAGTACTTC. It specifies CASSYTRGYEQYF.

V gene TRBV5-1 combines with J gene TRBJ1-3; a possible D gene is TRBD1 (5 bases). Trimming left V 6 bases short and J 0 bases short, with 19 bases between. Germline-derived CDR1 and CDR2 are SGHRS and YFSETQ. The CDR3 has 17 residues. CDR3 in DNA: TGCGCCAGCACCCCGGCACGGGACTTTGCCTCTGGAAACACCATATATTTT. This translates into CASTPARDFASGNTIYF.

The chain couples TRBV30 to TRBJ2-7; possibly TRBD2 for D (6 bases). The CDR3 is 13 amino acids. The ends were cut back, 0 bases at V and 6 bases at J, with 12 bases in the middle. Germline CDR1 and CDR2: GTSNPN and SVGIG (reference sequence). CDR3 sequence reads: CAWSVGRVREQYF. The CDR3 region has the DNA TGTGCCTGGAGTGTCGGGAGAGTGCGCGAGCAGTACTTC.

This sequence joins TRBV5-4 and TRBJ1-4, with 7 nucleotides matching TRBD1. Per the germline V gene, CDR1 is SGHNT and CDR2 is YYREEE (reference sequence). With 4 bases clipped from V and 3 bases from J, the junction kept 6 bases outside the gene matches. This CDR3 region has 15 residues. The CDR3 sequence is CASSLGTESNEKLFF. For the CDR3, the DNA is TGTGCCAGCAGCCTTGGGACAGAATCTAATGAAAAACTGTTTTTT.

The gene calls are TRBV13 and TRBJ2-3; 10 nucleotides line up with TRBD2. Trimming at V came to 5 bases and at J to 2 bases, leaving 7 bases not matched to a gene. Per germline, CDR1 PRHDT and CDR2 FYEKMQ (reference sequence). CDR3 length: 16 residues. CDR3 DNA: TGTGCCAGCAGCCCTCCGGGACTAGCGTTCACAGATACGCAGTATTTT. It yields the protein CASSPPGLAFTDTQYF.

In this sample, this clone turned up once. As DNA, the CDR3 is TGCGCCAGCAGCACAGGGGAGTACACTGAAGCTTTCTTT. Its translation is CASSTGEYTEAFF. The chain is built from TRBV5-1 and TRBJ1-1; 7 bases fit TRBD1. The CDR3 loop spans 13 amino acids. From germline, CDR1 is SGHRS and CDR2 YFSETQ. V gave up 4 bases and J gave up 3 bases; unmatched junction bases: 3.

CDR3 DNA sequence: TGTGCCAGCAGTTTATCGGGGTCGCGGGTTGAAGCTTTCTTT. This sequence encodes CASSLSGSRVEAFF. V gene TRBV28 combines with J gene TRBJ1-1; D is unresolved. Germline assignment: CDR1 MDHEN and CDR2 SYDVKM. The CDR3 contains 14 residues. V lost 1 base, J lost 7 bases, and 13 bases lay in between.

V is TRBV11-2 and J is TRBJ1-6; TRBD1 aligns across 9 bases. The V and J ends lost 5 bases and 8 bases, in that order; junction bases with no gene match: 19. Germline CDR1 is SGHAT and CDR2 is FQNNGV. The CDR3 is 19 residues long. The CDR3 bases are TGTGCCAGCAGCCCCAGGGGGACAGGGTCAGTTATCCACGATTCACCCCTCCACTTT. Translation gives CASSPRGTGSVIHDSPLHF.

Of note for this clone: Other DNA sequences in the sample encode the same CDR3. This chain connects TRBV5-1 to TRBJ1-1; a possible D gene is TRBD1 (6 bases). V was pared by 0 bases and J by 1 base, with 13 bases between. This CDR3 comprises 16 residues. Germline CDR1 reads SGHRS; CDR2 reads YFSETQ. The CDR3 region has the DNA TGCGCCAGCAGCTTGGCCCTTGGCAGGGGGAACACTGAAGCTTTCTTT. It translates to CASSLALGRGNTEAFF.

This sequence joins TRBV11-2 and TRBJ1-1, with D perhaps matching TRBD1 (6 bases). This CDR3 has 12 residues. V gave up 1 base and J gave up 9 bases, with 9 bases separating them. Germline CDR1 SGHAT, CDR2 FQNNGV. The CDR3 loop reads CASSLAGTKAFF. In nucleotides, the CDR3 is TGTGCCAGCAGCTTAGCCGGGACAAAAGCTTTCTTT.

The chain carries TRBV5-8 and TRBJ1-4, with 10 bases aligning to TRBD1. The CDR3 is 15 amino acids. V lost 0 bases and J lost 7; bases outside the gene matches: 3. The germline V gene encodes CDR1 SGHTS and CDR2 YDEGEE. The CDR3 DNA is TGTGCCAGCAGCTTGGCTGGACAGGGGGGTGAAAAACTGTTTTTT. Its translation: CASSLAGQGGEKLFF. Full variable domain (missing parts from reference TRBV5-8 and TRBJ1-4): EAGVTQSPTHLIKTRGQQATLRCSPISGHTSVYWYQQALGLGLQFLLWYDEGEERNRGNFPPRFSGRQFPNYSSELNVNALELEDSALYLCASSLAGQGGEKLFFGSGTQLSVL.

The chain combines TRBV5-1 with TRBJ2-1; D possibly corresponds to TRBD1 (5 bases). This CDR3 is built from 14 residues. Germline values: CDR1 SGHRS, CDR2 YFSETQ. Trimming cost V 3 bases and J 5 bases, with 12 bases left between them. CDR3 sequence reads: CASSSGQPNNEQFF. In nucleotides, the CDR3 is TGCGCCAGCAGCTCTGGACAACCTAACAATGAGCAGTTCTTC.

The chain is built from TRBV5-1 and TRBJ1-5; D perhaps matches TRBD1 (6 bases). The CDR3 length is 15 residues. Trimming cost V 0 bases and J 7 bases, with 14 bases left between them. Per the germline V gene, CDR1 is SGHRS and CDR2 is YFSETQ. The DNA of the CDR3 is TGCGCCAGCAGCTTGGTGGGGGGGGCTGAACAGCCCCAGCATTTT. It is translated as CASSLVGGAEQPQHF.

The rearrangement uses TRBV2 and TRBJ2-3; 7 nucleotides match TRBD2. The CDR3 spans 12 residues. The V segment lost 4 bases and the J segment 5 bases; nucleotides outside the gene matches: 0. CDR1 and CDR2 (germline): SNHLY, FYNNEI. The CDR3 is CASSGTRDTQYF. The CDR3 nucleotides are TGTGCCAGCAGTGGGACTAGAGATACGCAGTATTTT.

The rearrangement joins TRBV25-1 to TRBJ1-1; 11 bases align to TRBD1. The CDR3 spans 13 residues. The germline CDR1 and CDR2 sequences are MGHDK and SYGVNS. The junction had 5 bases not matched to a gene; V was cut back by 6 bases and J by 8 bases. CDR3 protein: CASRGQGVKEAFF. CDR3 in DNA: TGTGCCAGCAGGGGACAGGGGGTTAAAGAAGCTTTCTTT.